This T cell receptor beta chain was recorded in a study of blood T cell repertoires in COVID-19. Whole-study context: The samples span acute and convalescent COVID-19 from the United States, Italy and Spain. Sources were T cells, B-cell-depleted T cells, or PBMCs; the material itself was cDNA or gDNA.

Profiling relied on immunoSEQ multiplex PCR, and the TCRdb table lists in-frame clones only, not all of them. Of about 150,000 clones in the sample, approximately 84% were seen once. Germline V gene data show CDR1 as DFQATT and CDR2 as SNEGSKA (reference sequence). The CDR3 has 11 amino acids. Trimming stripped 1 base from V and 11 bases from J, with 9 bases between. This chain joins TRBV20-1 and TRBJ1-5; D uncertain. The sequencing sample was made of peripheral blood. The sequence derives from a man between 70 and 80 years old with acute or convalescent COVID-19. The CDR3 is CSARVFRTQHF. The CDR3 coding sequence is TGCAGTGCTAGAGTGTTCAGGACCCAGCATTTT.